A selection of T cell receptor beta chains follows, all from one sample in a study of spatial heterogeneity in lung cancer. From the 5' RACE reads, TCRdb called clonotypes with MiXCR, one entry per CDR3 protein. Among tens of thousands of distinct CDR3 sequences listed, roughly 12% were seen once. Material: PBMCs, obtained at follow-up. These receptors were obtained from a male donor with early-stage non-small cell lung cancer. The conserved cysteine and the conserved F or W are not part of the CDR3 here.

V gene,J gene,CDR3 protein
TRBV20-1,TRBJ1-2,SARGTGRYYGYT
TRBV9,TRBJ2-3,ASSVNTDTQY
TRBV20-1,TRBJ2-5,SASLRETQY
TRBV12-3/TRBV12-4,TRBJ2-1,ASSLPGGRYEQF
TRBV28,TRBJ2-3,ASSFGFRADTQY
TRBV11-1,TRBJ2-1,ASSLVGGEQF
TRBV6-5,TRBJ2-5,ASSGDYLKGTQY
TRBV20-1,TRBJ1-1,SARDGQAIHPNTEAF
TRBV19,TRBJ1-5,ASSPPGQGFFQPQH
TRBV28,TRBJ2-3,ASSRGGPDTQY
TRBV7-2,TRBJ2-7,ASSLEGSRSYEQY
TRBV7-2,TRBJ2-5,ASSAPGLAGRETQY
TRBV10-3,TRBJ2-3,AISSPQGSSSTDTQY
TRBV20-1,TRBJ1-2,SATDAQGDGYT
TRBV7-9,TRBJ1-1,ASSLTTGRTEAF
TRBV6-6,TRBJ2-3,ASSYRYSGGASDTQY
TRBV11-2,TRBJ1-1,ASSPFGSYTEAF
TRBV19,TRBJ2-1,ASSPRTSSLYNEQF
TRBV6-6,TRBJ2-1,ASRKGRWRYNEQF
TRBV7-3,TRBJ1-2,ASSLTGGAYGYT
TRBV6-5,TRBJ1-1,ASSLQGRDTEAF
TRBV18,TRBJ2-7,ASSPAPRYEQY
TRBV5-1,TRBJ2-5,ASSLAAGEPQETQY